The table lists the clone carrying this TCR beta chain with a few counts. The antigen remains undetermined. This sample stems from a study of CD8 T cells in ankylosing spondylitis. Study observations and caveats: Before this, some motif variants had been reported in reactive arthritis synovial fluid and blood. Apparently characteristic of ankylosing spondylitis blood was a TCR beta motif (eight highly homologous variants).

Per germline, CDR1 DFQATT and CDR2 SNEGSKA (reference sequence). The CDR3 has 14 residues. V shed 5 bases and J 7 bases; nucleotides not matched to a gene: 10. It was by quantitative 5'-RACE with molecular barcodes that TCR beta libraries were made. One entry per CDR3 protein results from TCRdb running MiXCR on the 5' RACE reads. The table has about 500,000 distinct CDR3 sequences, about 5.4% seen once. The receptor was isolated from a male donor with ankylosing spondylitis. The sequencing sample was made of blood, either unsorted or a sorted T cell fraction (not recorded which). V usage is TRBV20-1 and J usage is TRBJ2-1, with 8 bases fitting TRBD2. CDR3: CSAPGTSVGNEQFF. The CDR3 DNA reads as TGCAGTGCTCCCGGGACTAGTGTCGGGAATGAGCAGTTCTTC.